Described below is a single T cell receptor (beta chain) sequence and its context. These data originate in a study of blood T cell repertoires in COVID-19. Study context: Samples came from the United States, Italy and Spain, spanning acute and convalescent COVID-19. Nucleic acid was either cDNA or gDNA, and it came from T cells, B-cell-depleted T cells, or PBMCs.

In the source study's methods: Estimated nucleated cell counts came from reference gene primer amplification. Method: immunoSEQ multiplex PCR; TCRdb's copy keeps in-frame clones and lacks some. V and J calls and clone size are those listed in that table; D and trimming were worked out from the DNA. The sample holds approximately 260,000 clones; about 88% are singletons and the top ten take 2.1%. CDR3 size: 15 residues. Germline CDR1 and CDR2: LGHNT and FRNRAP. V lost 5 bases, J lost 6 bases, and 4 bases stayed unmatched. Input material: peripheral blood. The V call is TRBV12-5, the J call TRBJ2-2; 12 bases align to TRBD1. The TCR sequence derives from a woman between 35 and 50 years old who had recovered from COVID-19. Here the CDR3 reads CASGPGQGAPGELFF. For the CDR3, the DNA is TGTGCTAGTGGTCCGGGACAGGGGGCTCCCGGGGAGCTGTTTTTT.